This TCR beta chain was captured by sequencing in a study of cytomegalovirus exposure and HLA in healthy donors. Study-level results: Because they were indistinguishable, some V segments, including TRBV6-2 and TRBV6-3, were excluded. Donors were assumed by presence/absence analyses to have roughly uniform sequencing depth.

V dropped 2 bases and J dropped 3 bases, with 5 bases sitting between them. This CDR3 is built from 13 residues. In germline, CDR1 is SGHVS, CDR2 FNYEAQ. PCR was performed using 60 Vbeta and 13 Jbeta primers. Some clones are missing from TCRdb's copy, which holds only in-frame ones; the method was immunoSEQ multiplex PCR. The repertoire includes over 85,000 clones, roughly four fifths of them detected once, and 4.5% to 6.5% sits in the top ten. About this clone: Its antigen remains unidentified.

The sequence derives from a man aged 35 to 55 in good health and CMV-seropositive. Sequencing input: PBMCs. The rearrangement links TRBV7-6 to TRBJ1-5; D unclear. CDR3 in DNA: TGTGCCAGCAGCTTACGGGTCAATCAGCCCCAGCATTTT. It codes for CASSLRVNQPQHF.